This T cell receptor beta chain is from a study of cytomegalovirus exposure and HLA in healthy donors (dated 2017 in TCRdb). Broadly, across the study: In an earlier analysis of 450 to 750 of the donors, 276 Gb of sequence data and some 100 million unique TCR beta sequences from about 179 million T cells were reported. An early release that covered about 600 HLA-typed donors contained 300 to 350 gigabases of sequencing data and around 85 million unique TCR sequences. Of the 300 to 450 genotyped donors, roughly 76% were placed in the genetic ancestry cluster associated with self-reported Caucasian donors. The study aimed to test whether signatures of past pathogen exposure could be identified by cataloging public T cell receptors. The study used immunosequencing to profile the T cell repertoires of about 670 subjects and linked those repertoires to cytomegalovirus serostatus. In addition to the first cohort of 500 to 850 subjects, a separate validation cohort of 120 different subjects was used. The study combined high-throughput TCR immunosequencing, statistical association of individual TCRs with disease status, and machine learning to predict cytomegalovirus infection status. To study patterns of TCR occurrence, a later analysis re-analyzed previously published TCR beta repertoires from 550 to 800 donors and added high-resolution HLA genotyping. In the later analysis, no new phenotypic data were used to find candidate immune exposures; instead, reliance was placed on TCR beta sequences and their occurrence across donors. To decide whether each TCR beta V gene segment behaved as functional or pseudogenic, an earlier analysis of some 600 of the donors relied on high-throughput TCR beta sequencing. Donor age, sex, ethnicity and CMV serostatus were compiled together with the repertoire data. A later genetic analysis took genome-wide SNP genotypes for about 65% of the 666 donors and used that subset as a discovery cohort. Every repertoire in the discovery cohort had been generated on one and the same sequencing platform. HLA typing included class I and class II loci at four-digit resolution. The number of donors typed differed by locus, with roughly 629-640 for A, B, C, DRB1 and DQB1, 522 for DQA1, approximately 570 for DPA1, and some 470 for DPB1. Because of strong linkage in the cohort, roughly five DR-DQ haplotypes were treated as single units for association and clustering. Among roughly 370 genotyped donors of the cohort, an average of about 240,000 unique TCR beta nucleotide sequences were sequenced per donor, around 18% of them non-productive.

To prepare the library, the immunoSEQ multiplex PCR assay was applied. The multiplex PCR relied on a mix of 60 forward primers for TCR Vbeta segments and 13 reverse primers for TCR Jbeta segments. The CDR3 region of rearranged TCR beta genes was amplified from genomic DNA with a multiplex PCR assay. Amplified TCR beta libraries were sequenced as 87-base-pair reads on the Illumina HiSeq System. The authors' pipeline ran thus. A later analysis counted some 74 million unique TCR beta chains across the 550 to 800 repertoires, and around 9.9 million of these chains were shared by at least two donors. To remove PCR and sequencing errors, raw reads were error-corrected and collapsed into unique sequences using a nearest-neighbor algorithm that merged closely related sequences. To assign V, D and J gene segments, CDR3 sequences were aligned to IMGT reference sequences. For a sequence to be retained, a match of at least six nucleotides was required to both a V gene segment and a J gene segment. Rearrangements were called productive when the CDR3 lacked stop codons and stayed in frame with V and J; all others were non-productive. CDR3 was defined by IMGT convention, running from the second conserved V-encoded cysteine to the conserved J-encoded phenylalanine. The earlier analysis of about 500 of the donors excluded sequences that lacked an unambiguous match to a single V gene segment. In an earlier analysis of approximately 550 of the donors, V segments were called functional above 56.7% productive rearrangements and were called segregating when the between-donor standard deviation exceeded 5%. To diagnose cytomegalovirus status from the catalog of TCR beta chain sequences, a statistical classification framework was built. In a later analysis, V and J genes were assigned by comparing TCR nucleotide sequences against IMGT/GENE-DB human TR gene sequences. In a later analysis, CDR3 sequences and most-parsimonious VDJ recombination scenarios were assigned using the TCRdist pipeline. In a later analysis, every TCR beta chain was defined by the combination of its CDR3 amino acid sequence and its V-gene family, and reads without a unique V-gene family were dropped. In a later analysis, 500 to 700 highly shared, low-generation-probability nucleotide sequences were removed to address suspected cross-contamination and a sequencing artifact. In a later analysis, a clonal expansion index for each public chain was calculated from normalized within-repertoire ranks of inferred template counts. A later analysis computed generation probabilities with a VDJ recombination model fitted to out-of-frame rearrangements, and checked the results against IGoR. A later analysis scored TCR-TCR, TCR-HLA and TCR-CMV co-occurrence with hypergeometric tests, applying a repertoire-size bias correction to TCR pairs. To estimate false discovery rates, a later analysis permuted the HLA or CMV assignments 20 times. In a later analysis, co-occurring TCRs were grouped using DBSCAN, and TCRdist sequence similarity was added for clustering within HLA-allele-positive subsets. Repertoires with fewer than 30,000 or more than 120,000 public chains were left out of co-occurrence clustering, as were several repertoires with anomalous nucleotide sharing. In its TCRdb copy, this immuneACCESS table keeps in-frame sequences only and misses some clones. Where compared with another copy, unresolved V genes explain less than half of these, and the others have no known cause. The V and J calls and clone size come from that table; D and trimming were worked out from the DNA. Across this sample there are approximately 150,000 clones, with about 77% seen only once. In total, the top ten clones hold about 1.3% of the sample.

The cohort comprised hundreds of healthy bone marrow donors. Cohort members were all nominally healthy when sampled, although unrecorded immune exposures were likely present. The donor was CMV seronegative and belonged to the group of several hundred seronegative cohort members. Every donor gave a peripheral blood sample, and the peripheral blood mononuclear cells from that sample were used for TCR beta sequencing. The Qiagen DNeasy Blood Extraction Kit was used to extract genomic DNA from the blood cell samples. About this clone: This clone's antigen is unknown. Base qualities are not provided; no much larger clone lies one nucleotide away.

Inclusive of the bounding cysteine and phenylalanine, the CDR3 is 14 residues long. The entry retains the CDR3 DNA only, 42 bases that are in frame from base 1. The germline V gene (reference sequence) sets CDR1 to SGHNT and CDR2 to YYREEE. V is cut by 4 bases and J by 4 bases, and the space between the germline ends is 14 bases. General findings and caveats noted by the study authors: Three of the identified cytomegalovirus-associated TCR beta chains were confirmed in vitro to be specific for cytomegalovirus antigens. The classifier was reported to diagnose cytomegalovirus status with high specificity and sensitivity in both the original and validation cohorts. Most TCR sequences were observed very rarely across donors, whereas some public TCRs were present in many individuals. In an earlier analysis of under 600 of the donors, most TCR beta V segments were observed in productive rearrangements about 90% or about 30% of the time, broadly matching IMGT annotations. V-gene and J-gene trimming of TCR beta chains was associated with a missense DCLRE1C variant in a later genetic analysis, and the association was replicated in an independent cohort. Compared with the 666-donor mean, donors in an Asian-associated ancestry cluster had fewer N-insertions in productive TCRs, according to a later genetic analysis. The study gave a list of about 150 TCR beta chains associated with cytomegalovirus. According to a later analysis, parvovirus B19, influenza, CMV and Epstein-Barr virus appeared linked to several top co-occurrence clusters. A cluster of highly shared sequence variants was judged likely to represent a technical artifact of the sequencing pipeline. A later analysis found that HLA-associated TCR beta chains were more clonally expanded and had lower generation probabilities than equally common non-associated chains. Some IMGT-functional V segments, including TRBV6-2 and TRBV6-3, could not be told apart with the 87-base-pair reads, so those segments were excluded. In a later analysis, most CMV-associated TCR beta chains were found to appear HLA-restricted, with HLA associations seemingly driven largely by CMV exposure. Roughly uniform sequencing depth across donors was assumed in presence/absence analyses, although this assumption may not hold. According to the authors, the approach could potentially be generalized to other disease states and immunological phenotypes. For the cohort, immune exposure information was limited to CMV serostatus. This cohort had only TCR beta chains sequenced, and the lack of alpha or paired-chain data limited which features could be detected. In a later analysis, TCR association rates were found to vary across HLA loci, with the most associated TCRs seen for DRB1 alleles and the fewest for HLA-C alleles. Because HLA typing was unavailable for some donors at each locus, only the typed subset was used in association tests. A further reported finding was that TCR beta sequences accurately predicted the HLA-A and HLA-B alleles for most subjects in the first cohort. Correlated functional status among segregating V segments might reflect linkage disequilibrium, but an unknown experimental factor could not be ruled out. When HLA alleles, especially DR and DQ, strongly co-occurred, attributing TCR associations to individual alleles was difficult. Because counts were too low, seventeen rarely observed V segments, including chromosome 9 orphons, were excluded from the earlier analysis of around 640 of the donors. In a later analysis, 16,951 TCR beta sequences were associated with specific HLA alleles at a false discovery rate of 0.05.

The receptor was isolated from a man younger than 45 in good health and CMV-seronegative. In this chain, TRBV5-4 is recombined with TRBJ1-2; TRBD1 is possibly the D segment (6 matching bases). Material for sequencing was PBMCs. The base sequence is TGTGCCAGCAGCCATGTGGGGGCTGGCTATGGCTACACCTTC. The encoded protein is CASSHVGAGYGYTF.